One sample yielded the 6 T cell receptor beta chains listed below, sequenced in a study of response to subunit inactivated influenza vaccine. A single record per CDR3 protein comes from TCRdb applying MiXCR to the RT-PCR reads. Found here are about 180,000 distinct CDR3 sequences, roughly a tenth of them singletons; the top ten hold about a third. The sample was CD8+ T cells sorted from PBMCs, taken less than 30 months after vaccination. The receptors were gathered from a man aged 45-69 years who received an inactivated influenza vaccine.

The chain recombines TRBV6-5 with TRBJ2-7; TRBD1 matches at 11 bases. The ends lost 4 bases at V and 0 bases at J; junction bases unmatched: 11. This CDR3 contains 18 residues. Germline CDR1 reads MNHEY; CDR2 reads SVGAGI. The CDR3 region is CASSLSGTGGALSYEQYF. CDR3 sequence (DNA): TGTGCCAGCAGTTTATCCGGGACAGGGGGTGCCCTCTCCTACGAGCAGTACTTC.

The rearrangement uses TRBV15 and TRBJ2-7, with D perhaps given as TRBD1 or TRBD2 (5 bases each). Per germline, CDR1 LNHNV and CDR2 YYDKDF (reference sequence). Trimming shortened V by 3 bases and J by 3 bases, and 18 bases separated the two germline ends. CDR3 length: 16 residues. The CDR3 region is CATSSPAGTASYEQYF. Written as DNA, the CDR3 is TGTGCCACCAGCAGTCCTGCCGGGACGGCAAGCTACGAGCAGTACTTC.

The V call is TRBV9, the J call TRBJ2-3, with 11 nucleotides matching TRBD2. The V segment lost 3 bases and the J segment 2 bases; nucleotides outside the gene matches: 5. The V gene's germline CDR1 is SGDLS and CDR2 YYNGEE. This CDR3 has 16 amino acids. The DNA of the CDR3 is TGTGCCAGCAGCGCGACTAGCGGGATGTACACAGATACGCAGTATTTT. It encodes CASSATSGMYTDTQYF.

This clonotype was seen a handful of times. The chain uses TRBV6-1 and TRBJ1-2, with a possible D match to TRBD1 (5 bases). The CDR3 is made up of 15 amino acids. CDR1 and CDR2 (germline): MNHNS, SASEGT. V was clipped by 5 bases and J by 3 bases, with 16 bases between them. The DNA for the CDR3 is TGTGCCAGCAGTCCCTTCGGCTCCAGGGACTATGGCTACACCTTC. Protein: CASSPFGSRDYGYTF.

The V gene is TRBV6-2 or TRBV6-3, the J gene TRBJ2-7; D gene uncertain. With 6 bases removed from V and 3 bases from J, the gap between germline ends came to 15 bases. From germline, CDR1 is MNHEY and CDR2 SVGEGT. This CDR3 region has 14 residues. The CDR3 is CASSPGPLNYEQYF. CDR3 DNA sequence: TGTGCCAGCAGCCCCGGACCCCTCAACTACGAGCAGTACTTC.

This clonotype was recorded at least ten times. The chain links TRBV6-5 to TRBJ1-4; 7 bases are shared with TRBD1. V was clipped by 10 bases and J by 5 bases; unmatched bases: 4. Germline values: CDR1 MNHEY, CDR2 SVGAGI. The CDR3 is 12 residues long. In nucleotides, the CDR3 is TGTGCCACTACGACAGGGAATGAAAAACTGTTTTTT. It codes for CATTTGNEKLFF.